This TCR beta chain appears in the sequencing data of a study of CD8+ T cells in alopecia areata. The sample's treatment: oral pan-JAK inhibitor, 5-10 mg twice daily. Peripheral blood samples and lesional scalp punch biopsies were obtained from alopecia areata patients. This clone was observed once. Following RNA extraction, reverse transcription yielded cDNA that acted as the sequencing template. Profiled with immunoSEQ multiplex PCR; TCRdb holds only in-frame clones, not every one. The data hold 150,000 to 200,000 clones, with approximately 49% observed a single time. Sequenced here: CD8+ T cells sorted from blood, sampled at week 52, from a patient treated with tofacitinib. The source of this sequence is a human donor with alopecia areata.

DNA of the CDR3: TGTGCCAGCAGCTCAAGGGTGGGTGAAAAACTGTTTTTT. Its translation: CASSSRVGEKLFF. The rearrangement uses TRBV5-6 and TRBJ1-4; D not resolved. The V and J ends lost 3 bases and 7 bases respectively, with 10 bases between them. Per germline, CDR1 SGHDT and CDR2 YYEEEE. This CDR3 contains 13 residues.